Reported below is one T cell receptor beta chain. Its antigen is not identified. These data originate in a study of cytomegalovirus exposure and HLA in healthy donors. General study results and limits: Information on immune exposure was restricted to one variable (CMV serostatus). As a later analysis showed, a missense DCLRE1C variant was linked to trimming of TCR beta V- and J-genes.

The CDR3 spans 14 residues. Germline V gene lookup returns CDR1 SGHVS and CDR2 FQNEAQ. Trimming removed 8 bases at V and 3 bases at J, with 16 bases between. 13 Jbeta primers and 60 Vbeta primers were used for the PCR. Sequenced by immunoSEQ multiplex PCR; TCRdb stores in-frame clones only, minus some. This sample has under 200,000 clones, with approximately 85% found just once. Though nominally healthy at sampling, donors likely had unrecorded immune exposures. The sample was PBMCs. V usage is TRBV7-8 and J usage is TRBJ2-5; D possibly corresponds to TRBD1 (6 bases). This sequence originates from a man between 18 and 35 years old in good health and CMV-seropositive. In DNA form, the CDR3 reads TGTGCCAGCCGCTACAGGGTAGGGAAAGAGACCCAGTACTTC. This encodes CASRYRVGKETQYF.